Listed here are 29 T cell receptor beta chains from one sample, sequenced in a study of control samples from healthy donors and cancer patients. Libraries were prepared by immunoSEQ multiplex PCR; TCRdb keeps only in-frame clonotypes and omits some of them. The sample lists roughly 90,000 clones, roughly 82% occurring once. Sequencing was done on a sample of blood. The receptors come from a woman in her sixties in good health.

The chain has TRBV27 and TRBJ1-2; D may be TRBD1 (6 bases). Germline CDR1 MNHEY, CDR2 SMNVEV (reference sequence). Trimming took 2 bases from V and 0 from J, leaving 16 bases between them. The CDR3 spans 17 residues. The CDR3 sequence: CASSLTPQQGSNYGYTF. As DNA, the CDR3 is TGTGCCAGCAGTTTAACCCCCCAACAGGGTTCTAACTATGGCTACACCTTC.

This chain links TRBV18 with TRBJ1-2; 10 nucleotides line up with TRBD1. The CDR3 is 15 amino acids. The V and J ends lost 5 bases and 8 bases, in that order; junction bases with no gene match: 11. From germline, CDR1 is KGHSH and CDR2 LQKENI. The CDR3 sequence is CASSTGTGDVFGYTF. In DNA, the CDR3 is TGTGCCAGCTCAACCGGGACAGGGGACGTATTCGGCTACACCTTC.

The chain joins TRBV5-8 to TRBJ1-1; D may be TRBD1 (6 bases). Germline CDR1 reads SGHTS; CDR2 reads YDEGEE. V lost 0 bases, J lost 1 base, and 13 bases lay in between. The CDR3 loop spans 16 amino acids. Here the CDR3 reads CASSLGSGTKNTEAFF. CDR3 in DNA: TGTGCCAGCAGCTTGGGTTCCGGGACAAAGAACACTGAAGCTTTCTTT.

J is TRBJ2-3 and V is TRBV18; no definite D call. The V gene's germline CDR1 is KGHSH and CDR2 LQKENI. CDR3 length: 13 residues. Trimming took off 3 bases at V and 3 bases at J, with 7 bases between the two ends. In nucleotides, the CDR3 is TGTGCCAGCTCACCCCCCCAAACAGATACGCAGTATTTT. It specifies CASSPPQTDTQYF.

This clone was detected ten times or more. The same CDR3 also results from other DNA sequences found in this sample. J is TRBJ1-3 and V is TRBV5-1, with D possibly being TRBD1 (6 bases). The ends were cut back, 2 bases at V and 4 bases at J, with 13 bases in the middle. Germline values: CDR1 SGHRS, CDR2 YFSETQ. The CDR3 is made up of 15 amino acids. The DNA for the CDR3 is TGCGCCAGCAGCTTAAGTTCAGGGGCCGGAAACACCATATATTTT. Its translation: CASSLSSGAGNTIYF.

The CDR3: CASSRTNTGELFF. In DNA form, the CDR3 reads TGTGCCAGCAGCCGGACTAACACCGGGGAGCTGTTTTTT. This chain joins TRBV9 and TRBJ2-2; tentatively, D is TRBD2 (5 bases). The V end was cut by 4 bases, the J end by 2 bases, with 6 bases between. This CDR3 comprises 13 residues. Germline CDR1 is SGDLS and CDR2 is YYNGEE.

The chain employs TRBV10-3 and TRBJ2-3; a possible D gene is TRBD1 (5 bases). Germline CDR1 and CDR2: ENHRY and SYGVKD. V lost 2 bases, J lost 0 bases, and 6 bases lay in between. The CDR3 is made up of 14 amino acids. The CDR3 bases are TGTGCCATCAGTGAGGGACAAAGCACAGATACGCAGTATTTT. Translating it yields CAISEGQSTDTQYF.

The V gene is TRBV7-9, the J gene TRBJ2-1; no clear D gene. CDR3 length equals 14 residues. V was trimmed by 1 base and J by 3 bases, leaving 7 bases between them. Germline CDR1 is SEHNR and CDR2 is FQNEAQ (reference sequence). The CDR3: CASSLGTNYNEQFF. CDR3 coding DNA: TGTGCCAGCAGCTTAGGGACGAACTACAATGAGCAGTTCTTC.

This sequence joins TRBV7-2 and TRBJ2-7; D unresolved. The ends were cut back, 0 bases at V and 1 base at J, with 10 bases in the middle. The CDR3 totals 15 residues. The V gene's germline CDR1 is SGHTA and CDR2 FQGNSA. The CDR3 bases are TGTGCCAGCAGCTTAGCGCATAAACAATCCTACGAGCAGTACTTC. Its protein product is CASSLAHKQSYEQYF.

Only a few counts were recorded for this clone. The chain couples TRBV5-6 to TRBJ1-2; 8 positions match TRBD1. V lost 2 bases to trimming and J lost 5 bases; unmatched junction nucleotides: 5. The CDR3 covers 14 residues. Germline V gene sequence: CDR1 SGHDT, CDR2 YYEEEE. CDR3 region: CASSFGQGLYGYTF. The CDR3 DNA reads TGTGCCAGCAGCTTCGGACAGGGCTTATATGGCTACACCTTC.

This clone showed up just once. CDR3 nucleotides: TGTGCCATCAGTGAGTCGCAGGTGGCAGCTAATCAGCCCCAGCATTTT. Translation: CAISESQVAANQPQHF. The chain combines TRBV10-3 with TRBJ1-5; no clear D gene. The V end was cut by 0 bases, the J end by 4 bases, with 13 bases between. The CDR3 loop spans 16 amino acids. Germline V gene sequence: CDR1 ENHRY, CDR2 SYGVKD.

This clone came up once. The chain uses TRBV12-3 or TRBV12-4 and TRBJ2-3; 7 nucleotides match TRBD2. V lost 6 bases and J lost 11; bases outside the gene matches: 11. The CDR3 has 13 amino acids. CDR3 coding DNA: TGTGCCAGCAGACTGACTAGCTCGGATCTGCAGTATTTT. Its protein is CASRLTSSDLQYF.

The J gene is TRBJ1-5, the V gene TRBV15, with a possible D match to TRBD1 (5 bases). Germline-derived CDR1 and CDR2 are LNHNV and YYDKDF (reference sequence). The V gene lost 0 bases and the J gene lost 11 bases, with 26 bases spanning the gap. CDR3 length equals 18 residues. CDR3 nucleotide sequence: TGTGCCACCAGCAGAGATACAGGAGAGGGGATGGGGAAGAAGACCCAGCATTTT. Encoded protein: CATSRDTGEGMGKKTQHF.

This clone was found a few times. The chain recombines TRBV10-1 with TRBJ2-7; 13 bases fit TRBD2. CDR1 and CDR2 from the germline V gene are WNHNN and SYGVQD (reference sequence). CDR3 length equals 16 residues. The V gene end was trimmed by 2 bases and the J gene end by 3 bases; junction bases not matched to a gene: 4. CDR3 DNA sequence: TGCGCCAGCAGTGAGGGACTAGCGGGGGCCCACTACGAGCAGTACTTC. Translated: CASSEGLAGAHYEQYF.

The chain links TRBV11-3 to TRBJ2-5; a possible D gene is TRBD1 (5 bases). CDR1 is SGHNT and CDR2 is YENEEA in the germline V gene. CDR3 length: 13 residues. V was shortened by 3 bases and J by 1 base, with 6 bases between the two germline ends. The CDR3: CASSFDSQETQYF. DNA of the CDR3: TGTGCCAGCAGCTTTGACAGCCAAGAGACCCAGTACTTC.

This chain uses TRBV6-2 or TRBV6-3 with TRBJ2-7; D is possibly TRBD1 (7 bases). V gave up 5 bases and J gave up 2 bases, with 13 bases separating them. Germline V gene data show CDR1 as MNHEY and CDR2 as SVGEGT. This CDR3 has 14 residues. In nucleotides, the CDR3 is TGTGCCAGCAGTAGGCGGGACAGAGCCTACGAGCAGTACTTC. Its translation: CASSRRDRAYEQYF.

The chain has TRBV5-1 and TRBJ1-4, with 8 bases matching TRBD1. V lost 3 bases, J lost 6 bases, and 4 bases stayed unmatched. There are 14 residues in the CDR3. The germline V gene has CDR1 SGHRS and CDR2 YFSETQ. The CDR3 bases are TGCGCCAGCAGCTGGACAGGGCCGGATGAAAAACTGTTTTTT. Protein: CASSWTGPDEKLFF. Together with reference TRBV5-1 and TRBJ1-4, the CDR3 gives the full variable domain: KAGVTQTPRYLIKTRGQQVTLSCSPISGHRSVSWYQQTPGQGLQFLFEYFSETQRNKGNFPGRFSGRQFSNSRSEMNVSTLELGDSALYLCASSWTGPDEKLFFGSGTQLSVL.

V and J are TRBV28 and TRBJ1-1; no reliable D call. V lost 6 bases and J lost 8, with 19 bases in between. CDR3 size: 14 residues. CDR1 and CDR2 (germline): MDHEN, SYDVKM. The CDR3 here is CASSPRRGGQEAFF. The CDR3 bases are TGTGCCAGCAGCCCTCGGCGAGGAGGTCAAGAAGCTTTCTTT.

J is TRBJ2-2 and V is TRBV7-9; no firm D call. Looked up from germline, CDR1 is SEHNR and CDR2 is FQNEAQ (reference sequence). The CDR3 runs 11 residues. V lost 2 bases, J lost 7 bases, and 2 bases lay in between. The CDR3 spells CASSLFGELFF. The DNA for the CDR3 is TGTGCCAGCAGCTTATTCGGGGAGCTGTTTTTT.

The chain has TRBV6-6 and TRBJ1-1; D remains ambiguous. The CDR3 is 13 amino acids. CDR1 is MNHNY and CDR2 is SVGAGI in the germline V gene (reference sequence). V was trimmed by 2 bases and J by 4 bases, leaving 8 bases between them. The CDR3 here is CASSYVSGTEAFF. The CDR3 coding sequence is TGTGCCAGCAGTTACGTATCTGGCACTGAAGCTTTCTTT.

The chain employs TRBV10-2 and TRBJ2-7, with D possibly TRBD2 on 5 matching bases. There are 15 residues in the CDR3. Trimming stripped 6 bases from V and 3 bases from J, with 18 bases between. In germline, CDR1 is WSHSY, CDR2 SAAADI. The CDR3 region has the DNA TGCGCCAGCAGGTTATCGGACTCCGGGGTCTACGAGCAGTACTTC. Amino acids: CASRLSDSGVYEQYF.

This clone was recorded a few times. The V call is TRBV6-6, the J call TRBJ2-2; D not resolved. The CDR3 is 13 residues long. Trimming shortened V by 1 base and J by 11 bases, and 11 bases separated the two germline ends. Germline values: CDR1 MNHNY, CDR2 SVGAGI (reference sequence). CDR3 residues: CASSYLSSGELFF. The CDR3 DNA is TGTGCCAGCAGTTACTTGTCTTCGGGTGAGCTGTTTTTT.

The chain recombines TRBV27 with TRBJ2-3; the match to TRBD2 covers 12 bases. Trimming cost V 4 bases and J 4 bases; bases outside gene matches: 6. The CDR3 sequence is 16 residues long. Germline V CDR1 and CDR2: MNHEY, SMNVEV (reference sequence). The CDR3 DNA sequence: TGTGCCAGCAGTTGGGGGGGACTAGCGGGCGCAGATACGCAGTATTTT. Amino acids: CASSWGGLAGADTQYF.

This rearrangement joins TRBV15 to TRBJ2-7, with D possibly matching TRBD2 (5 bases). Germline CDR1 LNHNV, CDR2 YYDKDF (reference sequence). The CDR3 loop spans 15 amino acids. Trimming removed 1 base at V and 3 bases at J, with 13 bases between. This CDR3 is CATSRVKGSGYEQYF. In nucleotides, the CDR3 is TGTGCCACCAGCAGAGTGAAGGGCAGCGGCTACGAGCAGTACTTC.

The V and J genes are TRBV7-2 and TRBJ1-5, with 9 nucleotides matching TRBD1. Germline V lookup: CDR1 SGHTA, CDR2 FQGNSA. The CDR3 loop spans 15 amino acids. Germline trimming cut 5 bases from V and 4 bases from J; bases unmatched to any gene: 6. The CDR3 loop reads CASSPGQGENQPQHF. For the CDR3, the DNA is TGTGCCAGCAGCCCGGGACAGGGAGAGAATCAGCCCCAGCATTTT.

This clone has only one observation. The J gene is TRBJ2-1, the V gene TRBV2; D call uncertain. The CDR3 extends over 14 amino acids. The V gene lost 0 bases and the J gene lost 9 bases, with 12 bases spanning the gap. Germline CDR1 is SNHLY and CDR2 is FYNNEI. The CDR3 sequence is CASSEALGFGEQFF. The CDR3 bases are TGTGCCAGCAGTGAAGCGCTCGGGTTCGGTGAGCAGTTCTTC.

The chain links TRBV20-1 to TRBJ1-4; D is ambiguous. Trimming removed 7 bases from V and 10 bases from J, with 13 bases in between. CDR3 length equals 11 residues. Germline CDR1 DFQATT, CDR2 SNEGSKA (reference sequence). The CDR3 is CSVEDWGKLFF. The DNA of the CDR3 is TGCAGTGTCGAGGATTGGGGAAAACTGTTTTTT.

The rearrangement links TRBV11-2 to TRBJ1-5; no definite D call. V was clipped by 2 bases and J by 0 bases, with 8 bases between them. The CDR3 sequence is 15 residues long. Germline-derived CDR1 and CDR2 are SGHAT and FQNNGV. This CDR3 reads CASSLSTDSNQPQHF. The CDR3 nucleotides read TGTGCCAGCAGCTTAAGTACGGATAGCAATCAGCCCCAGCATTTT.

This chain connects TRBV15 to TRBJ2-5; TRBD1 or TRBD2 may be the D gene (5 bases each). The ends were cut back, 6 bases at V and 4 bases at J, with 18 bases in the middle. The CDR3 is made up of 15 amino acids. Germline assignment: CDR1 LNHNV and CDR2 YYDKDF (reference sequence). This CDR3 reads CATRGVRQLVETQYF. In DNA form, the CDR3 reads TGTGCCACCAGGGGGGTGAGACAGCTGGTAGAGACCCAGTACTTC.